This TCR beta chain was documented in a study of T cells after yellow fever vaccination. General study findings and limits: Peaking faster, on day 5 versus 15, the secondary response was nonetheless weaker. Among primary-vaccination clones, most reappeared after the booster, at approximately 97% for CD4 and more than 85% for CD8.

This clonotype was detected many times. Antigen unknown. Germline loops: CDR1 SGHRS, CDR2 YFSETQ. Trimming cost V 4 bases and J 0 bases; bases outside gene matches: 4. The CDR3 length is 15 residues. They built TCR cDNA with 5'RACE template switching, a step that put in a universal primer site and UMIs. MiXCR, applied by TCRdb to the 5' RACE reads, yields one record per CDR3 protein. Among approximately 250,000 distinct CDR3 sequences listed, around 5.2% were seen once. Sequenced here: CD4+ T cells sorted from PBMCs, sampled on the day of the yellow fever booster vaccination. This sequence was found in a man aged 18-30 years who received the YFV17D yellow fever vaccine. The chain carries TRBV5-1 and TRBJ2-1, with 7 bases matching TRBD1. CDR3 sequence reads: CASSPRQGSYNEQFF. The CDR3 bases are TGCGCCAGCAGCCCAAGACAGGGCTCCTACAATGAGCAGTTCTTC.